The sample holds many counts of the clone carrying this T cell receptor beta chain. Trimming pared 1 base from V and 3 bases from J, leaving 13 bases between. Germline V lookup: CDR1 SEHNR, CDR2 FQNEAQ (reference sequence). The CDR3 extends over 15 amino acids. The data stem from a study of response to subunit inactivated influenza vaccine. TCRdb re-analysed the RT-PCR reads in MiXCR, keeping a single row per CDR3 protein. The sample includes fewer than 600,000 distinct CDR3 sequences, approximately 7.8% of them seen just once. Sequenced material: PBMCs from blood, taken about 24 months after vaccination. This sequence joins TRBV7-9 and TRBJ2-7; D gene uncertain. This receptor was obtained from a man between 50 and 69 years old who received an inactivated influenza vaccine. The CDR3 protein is CASSLGVSSIYEQYF. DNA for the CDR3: TGTGCCAGCAGCTTAGGTGTCAGTAGCATCTACGAGCAGTACTTC. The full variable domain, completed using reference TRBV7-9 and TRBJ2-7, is DTGVSQNPRHKITKRGQNVTFRCDPISEHNRLYWYRQTLGQGPEFLTYFQNEAQLEKSRLLSDRFSAERPKGSFSTLEIQRTEQGDSAMYLCASSLGVSSIYEQYFGPGTRLTVT.